These 10 T cell receptor beta chains originate from one sample sequenced in a study of shared clonotypes between healthy human individuals (dated by TCRdb to 2018 to 2020). Libraries were prepared through the immunoSEQ multiplex PCR assay. The source is immuneACCESS, and TCRdb retained only in-frame sequences with V and J called. Part of the clones is not carried over; for the studies checked, unresolved V genes explain less than half of this, and the remainder is unexplained. The sample yields over 850,000 clones; 75% to 80% were counted once. 0.52% of the sample comes from the top ten. Input material: memory CD4+ T cells from PBMCs. The cell subset or site label for this specimen denotes: CD45RA-negative fraction. The receptors originated from a man younger than 35 in good health. Some clones in this sample may be carry-over from other donors' samples.

The chain combines TRBV5-4 with TRBJ1-2, with 7 bases aligning to TRBD1. V lost 4 bases, J lost 2 bases, and 2 bases stayed unmatched. Germline V gene sequence: CDR1 SGHNT, CDR2 YYREEE (reference sequence). The CDR3 runs 13 residues. The chain's CDR3 is CASSKDRNYGYTF. CDR3 in DNA: TGTGCCAGCAGCAAGGACAGGAACTATGGCTACACCTTC.

This clone has only one observation. Being one base from a much bigger clone, this may be a read error. Other DNA sequences in the sample encode the same CDR3. Here the CDR3 DNA reads TGTGCCAGCAGCCCGGGGCAGCACCTCTCCTACGAGCAGTACTTC. It encodes CASSPGQHLSYEQYF. The V and J genes are TRBV2 and TRBJ2-7; tentatively, D is TRBD1 or TRBD2 (5 bases each). Looked up from germline, CDR1 is SNHLY and CDR2 is FYNNEI. The ends were cut back, 6 bases at V and 0 bases at J, with 15 bases in the middle. The CDR3 extends over 15 amino acids.

The chain recombines TRBV7-2 with TRBJ1-2; D ambiguous. Germline values: CDR1 SGHTA, CDR2 FQGNSA. The V end was cut by 6 bases, the J end by 0 bases, with 11 bases between. The CDR3 consists of 14 residues. This CDR3 reads CASSSRGANYGYTF. CDR3 bases: TGTGCCAGCAGTTCCCGGGGAGCTAACTATGGCTACACCTTC.

This clone was seen a few times. The chain has TRBV6-1 and TRBJ1-5; D perhaps matches TRBD1 (6 bases). Germline CDR1 and CDR2: MNHNS and SASEGT. V dropped 5 bases and J dropped 4 bases, with 9 bases sitting between them. The CDR3 has 13 amino acids. DNA of the CDR3: TGTGCCAGCAGTTTACAGGGAAATCAGCCCCAGCATTTT. This sequence encodes CASSLQGNQPQHF.

The chain couples TRBV10-3 to TRBJ2-7, with 9 positions matching TRBD2. The CDR3 loop spans 15 amino acids. J gave up 7 bases and V 3 bases, and 10 bases lay outside the gene matches. Germline V CDR1 and CDR2: ENHRY, SYGVKD. The CDR3 nucleotides read TGTGCCATCAGTGACCAAGCGGGAGGCGTTGGGGAGCAGTACTTC. It is translated as CAISDQAGGVGEQYF.

The chain is built from TRBV19 and TRBJ1-5; D unresolved. The CDR3 is made up of 12 amino acids. V lost 1 base and J lost 6, with 4 bases in between. The germline V gene has CDR1 LNHDA and CDR2 SQIVND (reference sequence). CDR3 sequence (DNA): TGTGCCAGTAGTATAGGGGTTCAGCCCCAGCATTTT. Protein product: CASSIGVQPQHF.

This clone came up many times. This CDR3 reads CASSEQGLPGNTIYF. CDR3 coding DNA: TGTGCCAGCAGTGAGCAAGGCCTCCCTGGAAACACCATATATTTT. The rearrangement links TRBV25-1 to TRBJ1-3; unclear D gene. The germline CDR1 and CDR2 sequences are MGHDK and SYGVNS. This CDR3 has 15 residues. V was pared by 3 bases and J by 2 bases, with 11 bases between.

The chain uses TRBV2 and TRBJ2-7, with D possibly being TRBD2 (6 bases). V lost 6 bases to trimming and J lost 9 bases, with 15 bases between them. The V gene's germline CDR1 is SNHLY and CDR2 FYNNEI. This CDR3 has 12 amino acids. The CDR3 DNA follows: TGTGCCAGCAGCGTCTACGGGGGTACGCAGTACTTC. It specifies CASSVYGGTQYF.

This clone was found a few times. V and J are TRBV6-4 and TRBJ2-7; 7 bases are a match to TRBD2. The CDR3 consists of 14 residues. Germline CDR1 and CDR2: MRHNA and SNTAGT. V gave up 6 bases and J gave up 3 bases; unmatched junction bases: 8. CDR3 loop: CASRSSGWHYEQYF. The CDR3 DNA is TGTGCCAGCAGGAGTAGCGGGTGGCACTACGAGCAGTACTTC.

V is TRBV11-3 and J is TRBJ2-2, with 7 nucleotides matching TRBD1. V lost 3 bases, J lost 8 bases, and 9 bases stayed unmatched. This CDR3 region has 15 residues. Germline-derived CDR1 and CDR2 are SGHNT and YENEEA. The CDR3 spells CASSLTGTSRGELFF. For the CDR3, the DNA is TGTGCCAGCAGCTTGACAGGGACCTCTCGGGGGGAGCTGTTTTTT.